This T cell receptor beta chain was recorded in a study of control samples from healthy donors and cancer patients. CDR1 SGHDN and CDR2 FVKESK come from the germline V gene. Trimming removed 2 bases at V and 10 bases at J, with 14 bases between. CDR3 size: 13 residues. Clones were sequenced by immunoSEQ multiplex PCR, and TCRdb holds only the in-frame ones, with some missing. The sample has about 98,000 clones; 79% are singletons. This sequence was found in a woman aged 30 to 39 in good health. The chain is built from TRBV14 and TRBJ1-2; a weak D match, TRBD1 (6 bases). Sequences were obtained from blood. The CDR3 here is CASSQLPGHVYTF. CDR3 nucleotide sequence: TGTGCCAGCAGCCAATTACCGGGACACGTCTACACCTTC. The complete variable domain, with remaining parts taken from reference TRBV14 and TRBJ1-2, reads EAGVTQFPSHSVIEKGQTVTLRCDPISGHDNLYWYRRVMGKEIKFLLHFVKESKQDESGMPNNRFLAERTGGTYSTLKVQPAELEDSGVYFCASSQLPGHVYTFGSGTRLTVV.